The T cell receptor (beta chain) described here comes from a study of T cells in Graves' hyperthyroidism and ophthalmopathy (dated by TCRdb to about 2019). Study-wide context: Peripheral blood was sampled at the time of initial diagnosis, prior to any treatment. TCR V-J signatures able to tell the groups apart were searched for in a discovery cohort of 90 to 100 patients, of whom roughly 42 had Graves' ophthalmopathy and 57 had stable Graves' hyperthyroidism. Prospective prediction of ophthalmopathy was tested in an independent validation cohort consisting of about 19 hyperthyroidism patients and approximately 16 patients who later progressed to ophthalmopathy. The 85 to 100 discovery patients were divided at random into training and test sets in a 7:3 ratio. In roughly six Graves' hyperthyroidism patients, the study also compared T-cell repertoires from thyroid tissue with T-cell repertoires from blood. Once sampling was done, hyperthyroidism patients were given methimazole at a starting dose of 30 mg daily, whereas ophthalmopathy patients were given high-dose intravenous methylprednisolone. According to the paper, TCR Vbeta CDR3 sequencing was carried out on some 130 peripheral blood samples, which came from about 45 ophthalmopathy, around 74 hyperthyroidism and approximately 17 progressor patients. What the work shows at the level of the full study, not this receptor alone: During validation, the model predicted progression to ophthalmopathy a median of about 6.5 months ahead of onset, with around 71% sensitivity and 72.22% specificity. Most expanded thyroid clonotypes (frequency above 0.001) were also detected in blood, suggesting blood repertoires may reflect thyroid immune responses. No statistical method was used to fix the sample size in advance, and group allocation was not hidden from the investigators. In cross-validation, a model built on a 13 V-J signature told ophthalmopathy apart from stable hyperthyroidism with 87.88% sensitivity and around 84% specificity, and in testing the same model reached 80%/75%.

The germline V gene (reference sequence) gives CDR1 as MNHEY and CDR2 as SMNVEV. A distance of 20 bases separates the germline ends of V and J, which lose 5 bases and 6 bases respectively. The CDR3 runs 16 residues from the cysteine to the phenylalanine. Only the CDR3 portion is preserved as DNA: 48 bases, with reading frame beginning at the first base. Amplification of TCR beta CDR3 regions was carried out from RNA transcripts. The first round of RT-PCR for the TCR CDR3 was performed with the HTBI primer set and the Qiagen OneStep RT-PCR kit. Libraries were constructed in a second round of multiplex PCR, after which size selection and purification were carried out. The libraries were sequenced on an Illumina HiSeq2000 using paired-end 100 bp reads. In the original analysis: SOAPnuke was used to process the raw data, with reads discarded if the reads contained adapters or uncalled bases, had a mean Phred below 15, or lacked an exact constant-primer or identifier match. COPE v1.2.5 was used to merge the high-quality paired reads, and each unique nucleotide sequence was defined as a clonotype. MiTCR v1.1 was used to align clonotypes to the IMGT TRBV, TRBD and TRBJ reference segments. The analysis included only V-J combinations with a frequency above 0.0001, which together covered 99% to 99.2% of the repertoires. The TCS score was defined as F50 (clonal expansion) divided by E x V (chaos), with BLOSUM62-based TCRdist calculated between CDR3 peptides within each V-J. Welch's t-statistics and random forest reduced several hundred V-J features to roughly 13, which were used in a naive Bayes classifier (R e1071). TCRdb reworked the public reads: Q25 trimming with fastp, MiXCR clone assembly, productive beta chains retained. Identical CDR3 proteins give one entry, which carries the most common genes and DNA. TCRdb's processing, not the study's, gives the V and J calls here. Here the sample has hundreds of thousands of distinct CDR3 sequences; under 20% occur a single time. In total, the top ten clones hold 15% to 20% of the sample.

The hyperthyroidism patients were between 18 and 65 years old and newly diagnosed, with a disease duration of less than 2 months. Patients with uncontrolled infections, other autoimmune diseases, pregnancy or lactation were excluded. Clinical symptoms, serum thyroxine and TRAb, thyroid ultrasound, and orbital computed tomography formed the basis for the diagnoses. For progressor patients, blood was drawn at the first diagnosis of hyperthyroidism, before any ophthalmopathy symptoms had appeared. PBMCs were isolated from approximately 10 ml of fresh peripheral blood by Ficoll-Paque density gradient centrifugation. Progressor patients were initially diagnosed with Graves' hyperthyroidism and developed ophthalmopathy during follow-up. Total RNA was extracted with Trizol reagent, and quality was checked on an Agilent 2100 Bioanalyzer. Worth noting for this clonotype: The antigen this receptor binds is unknown. Base quality data are lacking; no much larger clone is found one base away.

The source of this sequence is a woman in her 50s with Graves' hyperthyroidism that later progressed to Graves' ophthalmopathy. The chain was built from TRBV27 and TRBJ1-5; the D gene identity is not certain. The sequenced sample was blood. CDR3 region: CASSHTRGVSVQPQHF. The nucleotide sequence is given as TGTGCCAGCAGTCATACCCGTGGGGTCAGTGTTCAGCCCCAGCATTTT.